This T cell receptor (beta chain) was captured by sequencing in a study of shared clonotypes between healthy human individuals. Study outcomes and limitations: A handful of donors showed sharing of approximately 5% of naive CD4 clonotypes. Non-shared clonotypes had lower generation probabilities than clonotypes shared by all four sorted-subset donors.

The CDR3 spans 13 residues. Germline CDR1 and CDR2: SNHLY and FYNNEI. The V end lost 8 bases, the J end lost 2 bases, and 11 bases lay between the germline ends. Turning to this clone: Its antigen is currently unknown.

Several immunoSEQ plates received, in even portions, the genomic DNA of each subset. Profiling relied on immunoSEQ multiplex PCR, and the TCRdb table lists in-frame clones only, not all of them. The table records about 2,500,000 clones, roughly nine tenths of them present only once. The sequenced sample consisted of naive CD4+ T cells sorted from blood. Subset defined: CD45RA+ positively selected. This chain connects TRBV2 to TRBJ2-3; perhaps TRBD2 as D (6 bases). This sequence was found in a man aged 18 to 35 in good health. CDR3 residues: CASRLDLTDTQYF. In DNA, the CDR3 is TGTGCCAGCCGACTAGATCTCACAGATACGCAGTATTTT.